This is a list of T cell receptor beta chains from one sample in a study of T cells in localized non-small cell lung cancer. Measured with immunoSEQ multiplex PCR; TCRdb has only the in-frame clones, and not every one. The table has 18,000 or so clones, around 81% seen once. The sequencing used peripheral blood, collected before any cancer treatment. Source of these receptors: a female donor older than 55 with stage I lung adenocarcinoma. Each CDR3 is given with its conserved first and last residue. Size is omitted from some rows. Given values are once, few, many or a class for expanded clones.

J	size	V	CDR3
TRBJ2-4	-	TRBV7-9	CASSSGEPGPNIQYF
TRBJ2-7	-	TRBV19	CASSTGLLPYPIF
TRBJ2-7	medium-sized	TRBV25-1	CASSGDWGSYEQYF
TRBJ1-4	-	TRBV25-1	CASSEIGQGEEKLFF
TRBJ2-7	few	TRBV19	CASSIETSGVGYEQYF
TRBJ1-5	-	TRBV7-9	CASSNQGDQPQHF
TRBJ2-3	few	TRBV4-2	CASSQEGPGQGTDTQYF
TRBJ1-2	-	TRBV19	CASSIAGAGTNYGYTF
TRBJ2-7	-	TRBV6-5	CASSYGVGETMDEQYF
TRBJ2-3	-	TRBV5-8	CASKDEDSTDTQYF
TRBJ2-5	-	TRBV6-5	CASRTGGGETQYF
TRBJ1-5	once	TRBV19	CASRLRGSSNQPQHF
TRBJ2-7	-	TRBV7-6	CASSPTTGTGFHEQYF
TRBJ1-1	-	TRBV5-5	CASSLTGKTEAFF
TRBJ1-1	-	TRBV12-5	CASGPRGGSRLSGAFF
TRBJ2-7	-	TRBV7-8	CASSLNHYEQYF
TRBJ2-3	-	TRBV5-6	CASSLRTGRTDTQYF
TRBJ1-2	-	TRBV6-6	CASSYRDRGRVYGYTF
TRBJ2-1	-	TRBV5-1	CASSLPGTSGANNEQFF
TRBJ2-5	once	TRBV5-1	CASSLGQGAEETQYF
TRBJ2-5	-	TRBV10-1	CASSYGAQETQYF
TRBJ2-2	-	TRBV11-2	CASRGLSHSGTGELFF
TRBJ1-1	-	TRBV6-1	CASSQPVFHAEAFF
TRBJ1-1	-	TRBV4-1	CASSQDRGTEAFF
TRBJ2-3	-	TRBV9	CASSVGRGGLADTQYF
TRBJ2-1	-	TRBV7-9	CASSLLREQFF
TRBJ2-1	-	TRBV5-1	CASSASEAYNEQFF
TRBJ1-2	-	TRBV6-5	CASSYRDRGYGYTF
TRBJ1-2	-	TRBV6-1	CASRETSRGGYTF
TRBJ2-2	-	TRBV5-4	CASSSGPNTGELFF
TRBJ2-5	-	TRBV18	CASSPARQETQYF
TRBJ2-3	-	TRBV27	CASSPARYTAVDTQYF
TRBJ1-2	-	TRBV5-1	CASSLVASTGYGYTF
TRBJ2-7	-	TRBV6-6	CASSMNYEQYF
TRBJ1-2	-	TRBV7-2	CASSFGSYGYTF
TRBJ1-3	-	TRBV18	CASSPFGQGEGNTIYF
TRBJ1-1	-	TRBV9	CASSSETGVNTEAFF